Following are 31 T cell receptor beta chains from one sample sequenced in a study of spatial heterogeneity in lung cancer. Study results and caveats: Counts of expanded alpha and beta TCRs within tumors tracked the tumor nonsynonymous mutation count.

Described time point: sample taken at primary tumor resection. No antigens are known for them. One entry per CDR3 protein, called by TCRdb with MiXCR from the 5' RACE reads. Of about 100,000 distinct CDR3 sequences listed, 4.4% are singletons. The input for sequencing was lung tumor tissue, taken at surgery. Source of these receptors: a male donor with early-stage non-small cell lung cancer.

In this sample, this clonotype turned up a few times. The gene calls are TRBV5-1 and TRBJ1-1; 8 bases fit TRBD1. The CDR3 runs 17 residues. The junction had 10 bases not matched to a gene; V was cut back by 0 bases and J by 3 bases. Germline lookup yields CDR1 SGHRS and CDR2 YFSETQ. The CDR3 coding sequence is TGCGCCAGCAGCTTGGTTGGCAGGGGGCGGACTGACACTGAAGCTTTCTTT. Residues: CASSLVGRGRTDTEAFF.

This clonotype was counted many times. The chain links TRBV12-3 or TRBV12-4 to TRBJ1-2; D ambiguous. V lost 5 bases to trimming and J lost 4 bases, with 11 bases between them. This CDR3 region has 13 residues. As DNA, the CDR3 is TGTGCCAGCAGTCAGGACCGACTCTATGGCTACACCTTC. This codes for CASSQDRLYGYTF.

This clonotype appeared a few times. This chain joins TRBV30 and TRBJ2-2, with unresolved D. The CDR3 runs 13 residues. The germline gives CDR1 GTSNPN, CDR2 SVGIG (reference sequence). V shed 0 bases and J shed 4 bases, with 6 bases lying between them. CDR3 sequence (DNA): TGTGCCTGGAGTGTGACGGCCACCGGGGAGCTGTTTTTT. The encoded protein is CAWSVTATGELFF.

This clonotype has at least ten counts. This chain links TRBV5-1 with TRBJ2-7; weak D call: TRBD2 (6 bases). CDR1 and CDR2 from the germline V gene are SGHRS and YFSETQ. V lost 0 bases to trimming and J lost 0 bases, with 13 bases between them. This CDR3 spans 16 amino acids. The DNA of the CDR3 is TGCGCCAGCAGCTTGGTTGGAGGGTCGGGCTCCTACGAGCAGTACTTC. Amino acid sequence: CASSLVGGSGSYEQYF. The full variable domain, its missing parts supplied by reference TRBV5-1 and TRBJ2-7, is KAGVTQTPRYLIKTRGQQVTLSCSPISGHRSVSWYQQTPGQGLQFLFEYFSETQRNKGNFPGRFSGRQFSNSRSEMNVSTLELGDSALYLCASSLVGGSGSYEQYFGPGTRLTVT.

This clonotype was counted many times. The chain has TRBV12-3 or TRBV12-4 and TRBJ1-5; 7 bases map to TRBD1. This CDR3 contains 15 residues. The J segment lost 7 bases and the V segment lost 0 bases, leaving 6 bases of the junction unmatched. The CDR3 region is CASSLAPQGGQPQHF. In DNA form, the CDR3 reads TGTGCCAGCAGTTTAGCGCCTCAGGGGGGCCAGCCCCAGCATTTT.

The J gene is TRBJ2-1, the V gene TRBV20-1; no clear D gene. V shed 3 bases and J shed 0 bases, with 12 bases lying between them. The CDR3 spans 15 residues. The germline V gene encodes CDR1 DFQATT and CDR2 SNEGSKA (reference sequence). CDR3 nucleotides: TGCAGTGCTAGCGGAGCGTCTAGCTCCTACAATGAGCAGTTCTTC. It codes for CSASGASSSYNEQFF.

This clonotype was detected many times. V is TRBV12-3 or TRBV12-4 and J is TRBJ2-5; no firm D call. Trimming left V 5 bases short and J 5 bases short, with 21 bases between. This CDR3 is 16 amino acids long. In DNA form, the CDR3 reads TGTGCCAGCAGTAGGGCAGTAGCAGTCGTCGGGGAGACCCAGTACTTC. This encodes CASSRAVAVVGETQYF.

This clonotype appeared a few times. The CDR3: CSATRPGSGTSYEQYF. In DNA, the CDR3 is TGCAGTGCTACCCGCCCTGGTAGCGGGACTTCCTACGAGCAGTACTTC. The V call is TRBV20-1, the J call TRBJ2-7; 8 nucleotides agree with TRBD2. Losses at the gene ends were 4 bases for V and 1 base for J; bases not matched to a gene: 12. The CDR3 length is 16 residues. In germline, CDR1 is DFQATT, CDR2 SNEGSKA (reference sequence).

The chain carries TRBV4-1 and TRBJ2-5; D may be TRBD1 or TRBD2 (6 bases each). CDR1 and CDR2 from the germline V gene are MGHRA and YSYEKL. The ends were cut back, 8 bases at V and 1 base at J, with 11 bases in the middle. The CDR3 spans 13 residues. The CDR3 spells CASRRGPQETQYF. Written as DNA, the CDR3 is TGCGCCAGCCGACGGGGGCCCCAAGAGACCCAGTACTTC.

This chain links TRBV20-1 with TRBJ2-7; TRBD2 matches at 8 bases. V trimming: 1 base; J trimming: 10 bases; junction bases outside the gene matches: 6. Germline V CDR1 and CDR2: DFQATT, SNEGSKA (reference sequence). This CDR3 has 12 residues. The DNA of the CDR3 is TGCAGTGCTAGAGCAAAGCGGGAGCGCCAGTACTTC. This encodes CSARAKRERQYF.

This clonotype was detected ten times or more. The chain is built from TRBV13 and TRBJ2-7; 7 bases line up with TRBD1. The V and J ends lost 5 bases and 4 bases, in that order; junction bases with no gene match: 17. Germline CDR1 PRHDT, CDR2 FYEKMQ (reference sequence). The CDR3 extends over 17 amino acids. Here the CDR3 reads CASSGPAQGVAEYEQYF. CDR3 in DNA: TGTGCCAGCAGCGGACCCGCTCAGGGGGTCGCCGAGTACGAGCAGTACTTC.

The sample holds many counts of this clonotype. Compared with germline, one end of the junction differs, possibly owing to a read error. The rearrangement links TRBV24-1 to TRBJ1-5, with D hard to call. The CDR3 runs 13 residues. The germline gives CDR1 KGHDR, CDR2 SFDVKD. The CDR3 region is CATRDTSNQPQHF. The CDR3 region has the DNA TGTGCCACCCGTGACACTAGCAATCAGCCCCAGCATTTT.

In its sample, this clonotype was seen many times. CDR3 region: CASRTGGGNIQYF. Here the CDR3 DNA reads TGTGCCAGCAGGACAGGGGGCGGAAACATTCAGTACTTC. The chain is built from TRBV28 and TRBJ2-4, with TRBD1 matching over 10 bases. This CDR3 is 13 amino acids long. V was pared by 6 bases and J by 6 bases, with 2 bases of the junction left unmatched. Germline V gene data show CDR1 as MDHEN and CDR2 as SYDVKM.

The sample holds many counts of this clonotype. This sequence joins TRBV4-2 and TRBJ2-1; 8 bases fit TRBD2. Germline CDR1 and CDR2: LGHNA and YNFKEQ. This CDR3 is 15 amino acids long. Trimming took 4 bases from V and 7 from J; bases not matched to a gene: 9. CDR3 sequence: CASSLRAGVDNEQFF. CDR3 nucleotide sequence: TGTGCCAGCAGCCTTAGAGCGGGAGTGGATAATGAGCAGTTCTTC.

The V and J genes are TRBV27 and TRBJ1-2; 10 bases map to TRBD1. V lost 5 bases, J lost 8 bases, and 5 bases stayed unmatched. The CDR3 length is 13 residues. In germline, CDR1 is MNHEY, CDR2 SMNVEV (reference sequence). DNA for the CDR3: TGTGCCAGCAGTAAGACAGGGGGCGGAGGCTACACCTTC. It encodes CASSKTGGGGYTF.

This clonotype was detected many times. This chain uses TRBV6-2 or TRBV6-3 with TRBJ2-7; no clear D. The V end lost 2 bases, the J end lost 2 bases, and 13 bases lay between the germline ends. CDR3 length equals 15 residues. From germline, CDR1 is MNHEY and CDR2 SVGEGT. The CDR3 region is CASSYLQRPPYEQYF. In DNA, the CDR3 is TGTGCCAGCAGTTACCTCCAACGGCCTCCCTACGAGCAGTACTTC.

Only a few counts were recorded for this clonotype. The rearrangement links TRBV12-3 or TRBV12-4 to TRBJ2-7, with a possible D match to TRBD1 (7 bases). This CDR3 is built from 12 residues. V lost 8 bases and J 6 bases, leaving 14 bases between the germline ends. The CDR3 protein is CASGQGGGEQYF. The CDR3 nucleotides are TGTGCCAGCGGGCAGGGGGGTGGCGAGCAGTACTTC.

This clonotype was detected many times. The J gene is TRBJ1-1, the V gene TRBV7-2; D might be TRBD1 (5 bases). Trimming shortened V by 5 bases and J by 2 bases, and 9 bases separated the two germline ends. The CDR3 extends over 13 amino acids. Germline CDR1 SGHTA, CDR2 FQGNSA. Here the CDR3 DNA reads TGTGCCAGCAGCCAGGGACGTAACACTGAAGCTTTCTTT. Translating it yields CASSQGRNTEAFF.

The V gene is TRBV27, the J gene TRBJ2-3; TRBD2 aligns across 7 bases. After removal of 5 bases from V and 8 bases from J, the junction contained 7 bases not matched to a gene. CDR1 and CDR2 from the germline V gene are MNHEY and SMNVEV (reference sequence). The CDR3 extends over 13 amino acids. CDR3 DNA sequence: TGTGCCAGCAGTATGGCGGGAGCGGCTACGCAGTATTTT. It translates to CASSMAGAATQYF.

At least ten counts were recorded for this clonotype. In nucleotides, the CDR3 is TGTGCCAGCTCACCTATTTGGACTAGCGGGAGCGTGTTCAATGAGCAGTTCTTC. It yields the protein CASSPIWTSGSVFNEQFF. The V gene is TRBV18, the J gene TRBJ2-1; TRBD2 matches at 13 bases. Looked up from germline, CDR1 is KGHSH and CDR2 is LQKENI. The junction had 11 bases not matched to a gene; V was cut back by 3 bases and J by 6 bases. This CDR3 is built from 18 residues.

The chain has TRBV3-1 and TRBJ1-1, with a possible D match to TRBD1 (6 bases). V was pared by 4 bases and J by 6 bases, with 15 bases between. The CDR3 extends over 14 amino acids. Germline V gene sequence: CDR1 LGHDT, CDR2 YNNKEL (reference sequence). The CDR3 sequence is CASSRNRAYAEAFF. The DNA for the CDR3 is TGTGCCAGCAGCCGGAACAGGGCATACGCTGAAGCTTTCTTT.

There are many counts of this clonotype. The rearrangement uses TRBV18 and TRBJ1-5, with D perhaps matching TRBD1 (5 bases). Germline V gene data show CDR1 as KGHSH and CDR2 as LQKENI. Trimming cost V 3 bases and J 2 bases, with 11 bases left between them. The CDR3 totals 15 residues. CDR3 in DNA: TGTGCCAGCTCACCGCGGGGCGATGGCAATCAGCCCCAGCATTTT. It translates to CASSPRGDGNQPQHF.

This clonotype was counted many times. CDR3 residues: CASSELSSGRRKTQYF. CDR3 in DNA: TGTGCCAGCAGTGAGTTGTCCAGCGGGAGGCGGAAGACCCAGTACTTC. The chain employs TRBV28 and TRBJ2-5; 9 bases are shared with TRBD2. CDR3 size: 16 residues. The germline V gene has CDR1 MDHEN and CDR2 SYDVKM. The V gene end was trimmed by 5 bases and the J gene end by 6 bases; junction bases not matched to a gene: 13.

This clonotype has a count of ten or more. The V and J genes are TRBV6-5 and TRBJ2-7; D is possibly TRBD1 (5 bases). The CDR3 has 13 residues. Germline CDR1 MNHEY, CDR2 SVGAGI. V was clipped by 6 bases and J by 4 bases, with 13 bases between them. The CDR3 region is CASRLMDTYEQYF. The CDR3 nucleotides are TGTGCCAGCAGACTCATGGACACTTACGAGCAGTACTTC.

In its sample, this clonotype was seen many times. The rearrangement uses TRBV13 and TRBJ2-2; weak D call: TRBD2 (5 bases). Germline V gene lookup returns CDR1 PRHDT and CDR2 FYEKMQ (reference sequence). The V gene lost 1 base and the J gene lost 5 bases, with 11 bases spanning the gap. This CDR3 has 15 amino acids. The CDR3 DNA is TGTGCCAGCAGCTTAGCCAGGTCGGGGACCGGGGAGCTGTTTTTT. Translated, it gives CASSLARSGTGELFF.

This clonotype was counted many times. The J gene is TRBJ2-2, the V gene TRBV7-9; maybe TRBD2 (5 bases). The germline V gene encodes CDR1 SEHNR and CDR2 FQNEAQ (reference sequence). The CDR3 totals 16 residues. Trimming took 5 bases from V and 6 from J, leaving 19 bases between them. CDR3 region: CASSPLAARGSGELFF. CDR3 nucleotide sequence: TGTGCCAGCAGCCCTCTAGCCGCCCGCGGGTCCGGGGAGCTGTTTTTT.

This clonotype was found many times. The chain links TRBV20-1 to TRBJ2-4; 8 bases agree with TRBD2. V trimming: 3 bases; J trimming: 3 bases; junction bases outside the gene matches: 7. Germline V gene data show CDR1 as DFQATT and CDR2 as SNEGSKA (reference sequence). CDR3 length: 15 residues. CDR3 region: CSASPTAGGKNIQYF. The CDR3, as DNA: TGCAGTGCTAGCCCCACGGCGGGGGGCAAAAACATTCAGTACTTC.

This clonotype showed up many times. This chain joins TRBV2 and TRBJ2-2, with D unresolved. The ends were cut back, 0 bases at V and 2 bases at J, with 10 bases in the middle. The CDR3 is made up of 16 amino acids. Germline CDR1 reads SNHLY; CDR2 reads FYNNEI. CDR3 amino acids: CASSEALIGNTGELFF. DNA for the CDR3: TGTGCCAGCAGTGAAGCTTTGATCGGAAACACCGGGGAGCTGTTTTTT.

This clonotype has a count of ten or more. The chain employs TRBV28 and TRBJ1-1; D gene unclear. The V and J ends lost 5 bases and 7 bases respectively, with 11 bases between them. The CDR3 spans 12 residues. Germline V CDR1 and CDR2: MDHEN, SYDVKM. This CDR3 reads CASSPHSYEAFF. CDR3 DNA sequence: TGTGCCAGCAGTCCCCACAGTTATGAAGCTTTCTTT.

This rearrangement joins TRBV7-9 to TRBJ1-2; D remains ambiguous. The CDR3 loop spans 14 amino acids. CDR1 is SEHNR and CDR2 is FQNEAQ in the germline V gene (reference sequence). V was pared by 1 base and J by 4 bases, with 10 bases between. CDR3 DNA sequence: TGTGCCAGCAGCTTAGAGGAGGGCGGCTATGGCTACACCTTC. Its translation: CASSLEEGGYGYTF.

The V and J genes are TRBV7-6 and TRBJ1-5; D gene ambiguous. The CDR3 has 13 amino acids. CDR1 is SGHVS and CDR2 is FNYEAQ in the germline V gene. Trimming stripped 5 bases from V and 4 bases from J, with 9 bases between. The DNA for the CDR3 is TGTGCCAGCAGCCAGATTCCAAATCAGCCCCAGCATTTT. Its translation: CASSQIPNQPQHF.